Listed below are T cell receptor beta chains from one sample, sequenced in a study of T cells after yellow fever vaccination. TCRdb called the 5' RACE reads again in MiXCR, with one record for every CDR3 protein. Here the sample spans about 400,000 distinct CDR3 sequences, around 6.4% being singletons. Sequencing was performed on PBMCs, taken 5 days after the yellow fever booster vaccination. The receptors derive from a young man who received the YFV17D yellow fever vaccine. Both conserved end residues are part of each CDR3. Each record gives: clone size, V gene, J gene, D gene, CDR3 protein, CDR3 DNA. D genes are given only for firm matches. The size of a clone is reported for some rows only, either as once, few or many, or as a class for expanded clones.

size: few; V: TRBV7-6; J: TRBJ2-3; D: NA; CDR3: CASDGGGPQVRVGADTQYF; DNA: TGTGCCAGCGACGGTGGAGGCCCACAGGTTCGCGTAGGGGCAGATACGCAGTATTTT
size: many; V: TRBV18; J: TRBJ2-3; D: TRBD2; CDR3: CASSPLAGADTQYF; DNA: TGTGCCAGCTCACCGCTAGCGGGAGCAGATACGCAGTATTTT
size: NA; V: TRBV6-2/TRBV6-3; J: TRBJ2-7; D: TRBD2; CDR3: CASSSLAGLSYEQYF; DNA: TGTGCCAGCAGTTCACTAGCGGGGCTCTCCTACGAGCAGTACTTC
size: many; V: TRBV4-2; J: TRBJ2-4; D: NA; CDR3: CASSQDWQGLAKNIQYF; DNA: TGTGCCAGCAGCCAAGATTGGCAGGGGTTAGCCAAAAACATTCAGTACTTC
size: NA; V: TRBV3-1; J: TRBJ2-7; D: TRBD2; CDR3: CASSLRGGRAYEQYF; DNA: TGTGCCAGCAGCCTAAGAGGCGGGAGGGCCTACGAGCAGTACTTC
size: NA; V: TRBV27; J: TRBJ2-1; D: NA; CDR3: CASIQGGLGEQFF; DNA: TGTGCCAGCATTCAGGGGGGTCTTGGTGAGCAGTTCTTC
size: many; V: TRBV6-2/TRBV6-3; J: TRBJ2-2; D: NA; CDR3: CASSRRGLYGELFF; DNA: TGTGCCAGCAGTCGCCGGGGACTCTATGGGGAGCTGTTTTTT
size: few; V: TRBV19; J: TRBJ1-5; D: TRBD1; CDR3: CASSFTGTEFNQPQHF; DNA: TGTGCCAGTAGTTTTACCGGGACAGAGTTCAATCAGCCCCAGCATTTT
size: few; V: TRBV6-2/TRBV6-3; J: TRBJ2-1; D: TRBD2; CDR3: CASSYSGRAPDEQFF; DNA: TGTGCCAGCAGTTACAGCGGGAGGGCCCCAGATGAGCAGTTCTTC
size: NA; V: TRBV7-9; J: TRBJ1-1; D: NA; CDR3: CASSLEVSSNTEAFF; DNA: TGTGCCAGCAGCTTAGAGGTCAGCTCGAACACTGAAGCTTTCTTT
size: NA; V: TRBV12-3/TRBV12-4; J: TRBJ2-2; D: TRBD2; CDR3: CASSLWGRVTGELFF; DNA: TGTGCCAGCAGTTTGTGGGGGAGGGTTACCGGGGAGCTGTTTTTT
size: few; V: TRBV12-3/TRBV12-4; J: TRBJ2-3; D: TRBD1; CDR3: CASSMLDRGYTDTQYF; DNA: TGTGCCAGCAGTATGCTTGACAGGGGGTACACAGATACGCAGTATTTT
size: NA; V: TRBV20-1; J: TRBJ2-1; D: TRBD2; CDR3: CSARVALAGALFYNEQFF; DNA: TGCAGTGCTAGAGTAGCACTAGCGGGAGCCCTCTTTTACAATGAGCAGTTCTTC
size: many; V: TRBV3-1; J: TRBJ1-2; D: NA; CDR3: CASSHMTAFYGYTF; DNA: TGTGCCAGCAGCCATATGACAGCTTTCTATGGCTACACCTTC
size: many; V: TRBV5-6; J: TRBJ2-4; D: TRBD1; CDR3: CASEIGGQGGNIQYF; DNA: TGTGCCAGCGAGATTGGGGGACAGGGGGGAAACATTCAGTACTTC
size: NA; V: TRBV7-2; J: TRBJ2-3; D: TRBD2; CDR3: CASTFMGGKTQYF; DNA: TGTGCCAGCACCTTTATGGGGGGGAAGACGCAGTATTTT
size: many; V: TRBV20-1; J: TRBJ2-1; D: TRBD1; CDR3: CSASFGQGFGEQFF; DNA: TGCAGTGCTAGTTTCGGACAGGGTTTTGGTGAGCAGTTCTTC
size: NA; V: TRBV3-1; J: TRBJ2-7; D: NA; CDR3: CASSQVERNYEQYF; DNA: TGTGCCAGCAGCCAAGTCGAGCGGAACTACGAGCAGTACTTC
size: few; V: TRBV7-9; J: TRBJ2-1; D: NA; CDR3: CASSLGSGQTHEQFF; DNA: TGTGCCAGCAGCTTAGGTAGCGGCCAGACCCATGAGCAGTTCTTC
size: few; V: TRBV6-2/TRBV6-3; J: TRBJ1-5; D: NA; CDR3: CASSWVFAGGNQPQHF; DNA: TGTGCCAGCAGCTGGGTTTTCGCAGGGGGCAATCAGCCCCAGCATTTT
size: few; V: TRBV6-5; J: TRBJ1-3; D: NA; CDR3: CASSHRTPSGNTIYF; DNA: TGTGCCAGCAGCCACAGAACCCCCTCTGGAAACACCATATATTTT
size: NA; V: TRBV20-1; J: TRBJ2-1; D: TRBD1; CDR3: CSASGQGSSGTPPDEQFF; DNA: TGCAGTGCTAGCGGACAGGGGTCCAGCGGGACCCCCCCCGATGAGCAGTTCTTC
size: few; V: TRBV4-2; J: TRBJ2-4; D: NA; CDR3: CASSQGTQEIQYF; DNA: TGTGCCAGCAGCCAAGGTACGCAAGAGATTCAGTACTTC
size: many; V: TRBV5-1; J: TRBJ2-2; D: TRBD2; CDR3: CASSLMSGRSNTGELFF; DNA: TGCGCCAGCAGCCTAATGAGCGGGAGGTCGAACACCGGGGAGCTGTTTTTT
size: few; V: TRBV20-1; J: TRBJ2-3; D: NA; CDR3: CSAHRVHQSGPTDTQYF; DNA: TGCAGTGCTCATAGGGTTCATCAAAGCGGGCCCACAGATACGCAGTATTTT
size: few; V: TRBV7-9; J: TRBJ2-7; D: TRBD1; CDR3: CASSLLQGVRSMEQYF; DNA: TGTGCCAGCAGCTTATTACAGGGGGTGCGGTCGATGGAGCAGTACTTC
size: NA; V: TRBV20-1; J: TRBJ2-7; D: TRBD2; CDR3: CSASDTWTSGSTYEQYF; DNA: TGCAGTGCTAGCGACACTTGGACTAGCGGGTCCACCTACGAGCAGTACTTC
size: many; V: TRBV29-1; J: TRBJ2-3; D: NA; CDR3: CSVYAGGTDTQYF; DNA: TGCAGCGTTTACGCAGGGGGCACAGATACGCAGTATTTT
size: many; V: TRBV2; J: TRBJ2-3; D: NA; CDR3: CASRGHPDTQYF; DNA: TGTGCCAGCAGGGGACACCCAGATACGCAGTATTTT
size: many; V: TRBV7-2; J: TRBJ1-6; D: NA; CDR3: CASSAPIGRAASPLHF; DNA: TGTGCCAGCAGCGCCCCCATTGGCAGAGCGGCTTCACCCCTCCACTTT
size: NA; V: TRBV6-1; J: TRBJ2-1; D: TRBD1; CDR3: CASTGGNSYNEQFF; DNA: TGTGCCTCTACAGGGGGCAACTCCTACAATGAGCAGTTCTTC
size: few; V: TRBV6-5; J: TRBJ2-3; D: TRBD1; CDR3: CASSYTGQITDTQYF; DNA: TGTGCCAGCAGTTACACGGGACAGATCACAGATACGCAGTATTTT
size: NA; V: TRBV6-5; J: TRBJ1-1; D: TRBD1; CDR3: CASSSGDRRTEAFF; DNA: TGTGCCAGCAGTTCCGGGGACAGGCGGACTGAAGCTTTCTTT
size: many; V: TRBV5-1; J: TRBJ2-3; D: NA; CDR3: CASSKDAPTDTQYF; DNA: TGCGCCAGCAGCAAGGACGCGCCGACAGATACGCAGTATTTT
size: many; V: TRBV10-2; J: TRBJ2-7; D: NA; CDR3: CASIPGATYEQYF; DNA: TGCGCCAGCATCCCGGGTGCCACCTACGAGCAGTACTTC
size: few; V: TRBV12-3/TRBV12-4; J: TRBJ2-1; D: TRBD1; CDR3: CASSTTRDRGYNEQFF; DNA: TGTGCCAGCAGTACAACCCGGGACAGGGGTTACAATGAGCAGTTCTTC
size: few; V: TRBV19; J: TRBJ2-1; D: TRBD2; CDR3: CASSILSGRHSYNEQFF; DNA: TGTGCCAGTAGTATCTTGAGCGGGAGGCACTCCTACAATGAGCAGTTCTTC
size: many; V: TRBV1; J: TRBJ2-5; D: NA; CDR3: CTSSPQTQYF; DNA: TGCACCAGCAGCCCTCAGACCCAGTACTTC
size: many; V: TRBV5-1; J: TRBJ2-1; D: TRBD2; CDR3: CASSLTSGRPNNEQFF; DNA: TGCGCCAGCAGCCTGACTAGCGGGAGGCCTAACAATGAGCAGTTCTTC
size: NA; V: TRBV15; J: TRBJ2-6; D: NA; CDR3: CATSGEGARQFSRANVLTF; DNA: TGTGCCACCAGCGGGGAGGGGGCTAGACAATTCTCACGGGCCAACGTCCTGACTTTC
size: NA; V: TRBV7-2; J: TRBJ1-4; D: NA; CDR3: CASSPRTRGWNEKLFF; DNA: TGTGCCAGCAGCCCCCGGACTAGGGGATGGAATGAAAAACTGTTTTTT
size: few; V: TRBV7-6; J: TRBJ2-2; D: NA; CDR3: CASRLAYQGNTGELFF; DNA: TGTGCCAGCAGGTTGGCCTATCAGGGAAACACCGGGGAGCTGTTTTTT
size: many; V: TRBV5-1; J: TRBJ2-1; D: NA; CDR3: CASSFLNEQFF; DNA: TGCGCCAGCAGCTTTCTGAATGAGCAGTTCTTC
size: many; V: TRBV27; J: TRBJ2-1; D: TRBD1; CDR3: CASRSGTGYNEQFF; DNA: TGTGCCAGCAGGAGCGGGACAGGGTACAATGAGCAGTTCTTC
size: few; V: TRBV3-1; J: TRBJ2-7; D: TRBD1; CDR3: CASSQRGTATTYEQYF; DNA: TGTGCCAGCAGCCAAAGAGGGACAGCAACCACCTACGAGCAGTACTTC
size: NA; V: TRBV20-1; J: TRBJ2-3; D: NA; CDR3: CSARDLSVGTDTQYF; DNA: TGCAGTGCTAGAGATCTTTCGGTTGGGACAGATACGCAGTATTTT
size: many; V: TRBV6-1; J: TRBJ2-1; D: NA; CDR3: CAVAERNHNEQFF; DNA: TGTGCCGTGGCCGAGCGGAACCACAATGAGCAGTTCTTC
size: few; V: TRBV7-6; J: TRBJ1-4; D: NA; CDR3: CASSPETLGEEKLFF; DNA: TGTGCCAGCAGCCCGGAGACTCTGGGCGAGGAAAAACTGTTTTTT
size: NA; V: TRBV4-1; J: TRBJ2-7; D: NA; CDR3: CASSQASEPLLSYEQYF; DNA: TGCGCCAGCAGCCAAGCCTCGGAACCACTTCTCTCCTACGAGCAGTACTTC
size: few; V: TRBV20-1; J: TRBJ2-7; D: NA; CDR3: CSARPGTIYEQYF; DNA: TGCAGTGCTAGACCCGGGACCATATACGAGCAGTACTTC
size: many; V: TRBV20-1; J: TRBJ2-1; D: NA; CDR3: CSALENEQFF; DNA: TGCAGTGCTCTCGAGAATGAGCAGTTCTTC
size: few; V: TRBV28; J: TRBJ2-2; D: NA; CDR3: CASRMGGTGELFF; DNA: TGTGCCAGCAGAATGGGGGGCACCGGGGAGCTGTTTTTT
size: many; V: TRBV7-2; J: TRBJ2-3; D: NA; CDR3: CASSLLLDTQYF; DNA: TGTGCCAGCAGCTTATTACTCGATACGCAGTATTTT
size: few; V: TRBV6-2/TRBV6-3; J: TRBJ2-1; D: NA; CDR3: CASTEGRNEQFF; DNA: TGTGCCAGCACGGAAGGGAGGAATGAGCAGTTCTTC
size: few; V: TRBV7-6; J: TRBJ2-2; D: NA; CDR3: CASSSGTYIGELFF; DNA: TGTGCCAGCAGCTCCGGGACTTACATCGGGGAGCTGTTTTTT
size: few; V: TRBV7-9; J: TRBJ2-1; D: NA; CDR3: CASSLGVGMWNEQFF; DNA: TGTGCCAGCAGCTTAGGAGTTGGTATGTGGAATGAGCAGTTCTTC